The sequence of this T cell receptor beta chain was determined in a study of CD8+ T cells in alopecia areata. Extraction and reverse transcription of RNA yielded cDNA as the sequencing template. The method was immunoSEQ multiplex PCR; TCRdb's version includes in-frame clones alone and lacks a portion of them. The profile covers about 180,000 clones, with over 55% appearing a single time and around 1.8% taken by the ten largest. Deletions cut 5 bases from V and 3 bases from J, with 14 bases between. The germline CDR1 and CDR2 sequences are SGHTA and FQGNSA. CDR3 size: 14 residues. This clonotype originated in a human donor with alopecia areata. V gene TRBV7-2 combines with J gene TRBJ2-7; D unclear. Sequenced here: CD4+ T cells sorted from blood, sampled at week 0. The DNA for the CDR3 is TGTGCCAGCAGCCCTCTGCCGAACGGCTACGAGCAGTACTTC. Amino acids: CASSPLPNGYEQYF.